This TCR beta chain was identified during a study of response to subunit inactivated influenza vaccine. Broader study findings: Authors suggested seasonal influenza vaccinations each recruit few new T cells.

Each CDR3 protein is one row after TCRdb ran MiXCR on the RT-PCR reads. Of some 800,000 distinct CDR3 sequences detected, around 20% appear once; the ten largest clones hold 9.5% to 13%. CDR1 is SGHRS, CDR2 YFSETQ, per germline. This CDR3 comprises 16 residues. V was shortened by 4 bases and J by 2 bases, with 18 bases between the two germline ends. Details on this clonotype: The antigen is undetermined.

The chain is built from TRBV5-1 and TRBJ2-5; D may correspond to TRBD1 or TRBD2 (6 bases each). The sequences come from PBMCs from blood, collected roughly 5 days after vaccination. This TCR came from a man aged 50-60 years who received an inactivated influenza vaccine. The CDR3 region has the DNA TGCGCCAGCAGCCCGGGACACTCCGGAGGGCAAGAGACCCAGTACTTC. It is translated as CASSPGHSGGQETQYF.